A selection of T cell receptor beta chains follows, all from one sample in a study of blood T cell repertoires in COVID-19. Sequencing used immunoSEQ multiplex PCR; TCRdb keeps in-frame clones, though not all of them. The sample lists about 300,000 clones, about nine tenths occurring once. Material: PBMCs or T cells enriched from blood (not recorded which). These receptors all come from a man between 60 and 70 years old who had recovered from COVID-19. Both conserved end residues are part of each CDR3. The D gene is left open where the match is weak. The size of a clone is reported for some rows only, either as once, few or many, or as a class for expanded clones.

d_gene	v_gene	j_gene	len	abundance	CDR3nt	CDR3aa
-	TRBV4-1	TRBJ1-3	16	-	TGCGCCAGCAGCCCCAAAGACAGAGACTCTGGAAACACCATATATTTT	CASSPKDRDSGNTIYF
-	TRBV11-1	TRBJ2-3	14	-	TGTGCCAGCAGACCGGGAGCCGACACAGATACGCAGTATTTT	CASRPGADTDTQYF
TRBD2	TRBV19	TRBJ2-2	16	-	TGTGCCAGTAGTTTGGGACTAGCGGAGAACACCGGGGAGCTGTTTTTT	CASSLGLAENTGELFF
-	TRBV7-2	TRBJ1-5	15	once	TGTGCCAGCAACGTTGGAGGGGCAAGCAATCAGCCCCAGCATTTT	CASNVGGASNQPQHF
-	TRBV30	TRBJ2-5	16	-	TGTGCCTGGAGTGTTGGAGGGGGGAGGGCCAGGGAGACCCAGTACTTC	CAWSVGGGRARETQYF
TRBD1	TRBV19	TRBJ1-5	15	-	TGTGCCAGTACGAATGACAGGGGGGGATATCAGCCCCAGCATTTT	CASTNDRGGYQPQHF
TRBD1	TRBV7-6	TRBJ2-5	16	once	TGTGCCAGCAGCTCCAACATACAGGGGGCAGGAGAGACCCAGTACTTC	CASSSNIQGAGETQYF
TRBD1	TRBV3-1/TRBV3-2	TRBJ1-1	13	-	TGTGCCAGCAGTGACAGGGAGAGGACTGAAGCTTTCTTT	CASSDRERTEAFF
-	TRBV11-1	TRBJ2-3	16	-	TGTGCCAGCAGCTTACTGGAGGGCCGAAGCACAGATACGCAGTATTTT	CASSLLEGRSTDTQYF
-	TRBV27	TRBJ2-1	16	-	TGTGCCAGCAGTTTATTCGCGGCTGCATCCTACAATGAGCAGTTCTTC	CASSLFAAASYNEQFF
TRBD1	TRBV6-2/TRBV6-3	TRBJ2-1	15	-	TGTGCCAGCAGTTTTGGACAGGGGAGTTTCGGTGAGCAGTTCTTC	CASSFGQGSFGEQFF
TRBD1	TRBV10-3	TRBJ1-4	13	-	TGTGCCATCAGTGCGGGGACAGGAGAAAAACTGTTTTTT	CAISAGTGEKLFF
TRBD1	TRBV5-1	TRBJ2-7	13	-	TGCGCCAGCAGCTCGGACAGGGTGTACGAGCAGTACTTC	CASSSDRVYEQYF